This TCR beta chain was profiled in a study of T cell responses to AZD1222 COVID-19 vaccine. General study results and limits: Two AZD1222 administrations were followed by greater Spike-specific TCR breadth and depth. Repertoire samples came only from after the peak T cell response. Spike was spanned by vaccine-associated CD4 TCRs, with dominance at 160-218 and 743-854.

Comment on this clone: The antigen is undetermined.

From germline, CDR1 is SGHKS and CDR2 YYEKEE (reference sequence). Trimming left V 1 base short and J 7 bases short, with 6 bases between. The CDR3 sequence is 11 residues long. Second-dose intervals of approximately 4 or approximately 12 weeks were pooled. Repertoires were generated with immunoSEQ multiplex PCR, while TCRdb's copy carries only in-frame clones and drops some. The sample records some 150,000 clones, approximately 89% being singletons. This sequence was found in an adult who received the AZD1222 COVID-19 vaccine. The rearrangement uses TRBV5-5 and TRBJ2-7; D gene ambiguous. The specimen comprised peripheral blood, sampled 28 days after the second AZD1222 dose. As DNA, the CDR3 is TGTGCCAGCAGCTTGAGCGTGGAGCAGTACTTC. Translated, it gives CASSLSVEQYF.